A selection of T cell receptor beta chains follows, all from one sample in a study of shared clonotypes between healthy human individuals. The assay was immunoSEQ multiplex PCR, and TCRdb's table has in-frame clones only and misses some. Found here are millions of clones, just under 95% of them singletons; the top ten hold 0.85% to 1.3%. The sample taken for sequencing was naive CD8+ T cells sorted from blood. All receptors derive from a man between 18 and 29 years old in good health. Both conserved end residues are trimmed from each CDR3. A D gene is named only where the DNA matches it firmly. Rows may omit the clone size; those that give it use once, few, many or a size class.

CDR3aa: SVEGLAGGAYNEQF
abundance: .
d_gene: TRBD2
v_gene: TRBV29-1

CDR3aa: ASRLAGDNQPQH
abundance: .
d_gene: .
v_gene: TRBV27

CDR3aa: AISEYSRADVLT
abundance: .
d_gene: .
v_gene: TRBV10-3

CDR3aa: ASSLIGTSPSYEQY
abundance: once
d_gene: TRBD2
v_gene: TRBV7-9

CDR3aa: ASSMGLYNEQF
abundance: .
d_gene: .
v_gene: TRBV19

CDR3aa: ASSERQGPYNEQF
abundance: .
d_gene: TRBD1
v_gene: TRBV2

CDR3aa: ATGAEQY
abundance: .
d_gene: .
v_gene: TRBV10-2

CDR3aa: ASSQDLTASGSYEQY
abundance: .
d_gene: .
v_gene: TRBV4-1

CDR3aa: ASSYSLQTGELF
abundance: .
d_gene: .
v_gene: TRBV6-5

CDR3aa: ASRTDPGQEQY
abundance: .
d_gene: .
v_gene: TRBV6-5

CDR3aa: ASSPGPTYEQY
abundance: .
d_gene: .
v_gene: TRBV4-2

CDR3aa: ASGPLEAF
abundance: .
d_gene: .
v_gene: TRBV30

CDR3aa: ASSFFQGMGALPYEQY
abundance: .
d_gene: .
v_gene: TRBV28

CDR3aa: ASSWRGGYEQY
abundance: .
d_gene: .
v_gene: TRBV7-9

CDR3aa: AISVGAGGQAFSSYEQY
abundance: few
d_gene: .
v_gene: TRBV10-3

CDR3aa: ASSRYRGSYNEQF
abundance: .
d_gene: TRBD1
v_gene: TRBV6-5

CDR3aa: ASSEIITTGENYGYT
abundance: .
d_gene: TRBD1
v_gene: TRBV6-1

CDR3aa: ASSESEGSGGYEQY
abundance: .
d_gene: TRBD2
v_gene: TRBV10-1

CDR3aa: ASSKPGGGYT
abundance: .
d_gene: .
v_gene: TRBV21-1

CDR3aa: ASSGGRALETQY
abundance: .
d_gene: TRBD2
v_gene: TRBV5-1

CDR3aa: ASSITGPNTGELF
abundance: .
d_gene: .
v_gene: TRBV7-9

CDR3aa: ASSETGYEQY
abundance: .
d_gene: TRBD1
v_gene: TRBV6-1

CDR3aa: ASSTGMGNEQF
abundance: .
d_gene: .
v_gene: TRBV6-5

CDR3aa: ASSLARVDTQY
abundance: .
d_gene: .
v_gene: TRBV5-6

CDR3aa: ASSLTSGPNTGELF
abundance: .
d_gene: TRBD2
v_gene: TRBV9

CDR3aa: ASSNGGNTEAF
abundance: .
d_gene: .
v_gene: TRBV5-7

CDR3aa: ASRTLTGAGSPLH
abundance: .
d_gene: TRBD1
v_gene: TRBV5-6

CDR3aa: ASSFGQPGPEQF
abundance: .
d_gene: .
v_gene: TRBV5-6

CDR3aa: ATGGPGGYQPQH
abundance: .
d_gene: TRBD1
v_gene: TRBV19

CDR3aa: ASSALKGQYLT
abundance: .
d_gene: .
v_gene: TRBV10-1

CDR3aa: ASSEVSSWETQY
abundance: .
d_gene: .
v_gene: TRBV10-2

CDR3aa: ASSHRLAEPPETQY
abundance: .
d_gene: TRBD2
v_gene: TRBV4-1

CDR3aa: ASSYSRAGRYEKLF
abundance: .
d_gene: .
v_gene: TRBV6-6

CDR3aa: ASSPGGGAGNTIY
abundance: .
d_gene: .
v_gene: TRBV9

CDR3aa: ASSLYSGRTNEQF
abundance: .
d_gene: .
v_gene: TRBV28

CDR3aa: ASSLLTGNYGYT
abundance: .
d_gene: TRBD1
v_gene: TRBV27

CDR3aa: ASSLRLAGEETQY
abundance: .
d_gene: TRBD2
v_gene: TRBV4-1

CDR3aa: ASRPRTGWVGNTIY
abundance: .
d_gene: TRBD1
v_gene: TRBV28

CDR3aa: ASSETGSYGYT
abundance: .
d_gene: .
v_gene: TRBV5-6

CDR3aa: ASRGEDSDERQPQH
abundance: .
d_gene: .
v_gene: TRBV7-2

CDR3aa: ASTPSQGGGYGYT
abundance: few
d_gene: .
v_gene: TRBV27

CDR3aa: ASSGRDRPNQPQH
abundance: .
d_gene: TRBD1
v_gene: TRBV7-9

CDR3aa: ASSFRPSYNEQF
abundance: .
d_gene: .
v_gene: TRBV5-1

CDR3aa: ASSQSLGEQY
abundance: .
d_gene: .
v_gene: TRBV7-9

CDR3aa: SVTIDNEQF
abundance: .
d_gene: .
v_gene: TRBV29-1

CDR3aa: ATTTPQGNTEAF
abundance: .
d_gene: .
v_gene: TRBV10-3

CDR3aa: ASSWGQGIDEQY
abundance: .
d_gene: TRBD1
v_gene: TRBV6-5

CDR3aa: ASSPTGVFTDTQY
abundance: .
d_gene: TRBD1
v_gene: TRBV14

CDR3aa: ASSEGGIFYEQY
abundance: .
d_gene: .
v_gene: TRBV10-2

CDR3aa: ASSQDRAEAF
abundance: .
d_gene: .
v_gene: TRBV4-1

CDR3aa: AWSGVGVGTRAYNEQF
abundance: .
d_gene: .
v_gene: TRBV30

CDR3aa: ASSWRSGSLLTRSYEQY
abundance: .
d_gene: TRBD2
v_gene: TRBV5-8

CDR3aa: ASSKAPGIRGDSYEQY
abundance: .
d_gene: .
v_gene: TRBV21-1

CDR3aa: ASSVGQSSYEQY
abundance: .
d_gene: .
v_gene: TRBV9

CDR3aa: ASSLGGLETQY
abundance: .
d_gene: .
v_gene: TRBV7-6

CDR3aa: ASGQWGAGETQY
abundance: .
d_gene: .
v_gene: TRBV5-6

CDR3aa: ASSLVGWDGEQY
abundance: .
d_gene: .
v_gene: TRBV11-2

CDR3aa: ASSLTGGVFNYGYT
abundance: .
d_gene: TRBD1
v_gene: TRBV7-4

CDR3aa: ASSSPWDEQY
abundance: .
d_gene: .
v_gene: TRBV5-1

CDR3aa: ASSPSGANVLT
abundance: once
d_gene: .
v_gene: TRBV18